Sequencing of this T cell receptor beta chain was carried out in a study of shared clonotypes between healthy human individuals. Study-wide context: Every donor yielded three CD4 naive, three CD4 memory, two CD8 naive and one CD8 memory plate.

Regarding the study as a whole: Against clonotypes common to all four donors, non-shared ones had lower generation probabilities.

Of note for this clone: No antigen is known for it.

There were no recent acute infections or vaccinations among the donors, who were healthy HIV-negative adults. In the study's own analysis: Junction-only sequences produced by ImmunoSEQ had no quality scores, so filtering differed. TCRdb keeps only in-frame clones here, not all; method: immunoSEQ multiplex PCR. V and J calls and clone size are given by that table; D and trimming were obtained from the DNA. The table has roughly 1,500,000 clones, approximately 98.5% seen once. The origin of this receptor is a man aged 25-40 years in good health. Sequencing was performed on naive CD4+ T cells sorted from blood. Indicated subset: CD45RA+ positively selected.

Here the CDR3 DNA reads TGCGCCAGCAGCCAAGGATCCGGAGGCAATCAGCCCCAGCATTTT. This codes for CASSQGSGGNQPQHF. This chain connects TRBV4-3 to TRBJ1-5; D is unresolved. V lost 1 base to trimming and J lost 2 bases, with 9 bases between them. The germline gives CDR1 LGHNA, CDR2 YSLEER. This CDR3 spans 15 amino acids.